These 32 T cell receptor beta chains share one sample of origin, sequenced in a study of T cells after yellow fever vaccination. MiXCR, run by TCRdb on the 5' RACE reads, gives a single entry per CDR3 protein. The sample includes 300,000 to 450,000 distinct CDR3 sequences, roughly 8.6% seen only once; the top ten take 17%. Material: PBMCs, obtained roughly 47 days after the first yellow fever vaccination. These receptor sequences come from a man between 18 and 35 years old who received the YFV17D yellow fever vaccine.

This clonotype occurred many times. CDR3 loop: CASSLEPNYGYTF. The CDR3 region has the DNA TGCGCCAGCAGCTTGGAACCTAACTATGGCTACACCTTC. The chain recombines TRBV5-1 with TRBJ1-2; no firm D call. CDR1 SGHRS and CDR2 YFSETQ come from the germline V gene. The V and J ends lost 0 bases and 0 bases respectively, with 3 bases between them. This CDR3 is 13 amino acids long.

This clonotype has a handful of counts. CDR3 residues: CSASTPNTGELFF. The CDR3 bases are TGCAGTGCTAGTACCCCGAACACCGGGGAGCTGTTTTTT. The V gene is TRBV20-1, the J gene TRBJ2-2; D unclear. V lost 3 bases and J lost 0, with 5 bases in between. CDR1 DFQATT and CDR2 SNEGSKA come from the germline V gene (reference sequence). The CDR3 is 13 residues long.

The chain has TRBV5-1 and TRBJ1-1, with D perhaps TRBD1 (5 bases). The V gene's germline CDR1 is SGHRS and CDR2 YFSETQ. V lost 4 bases and J lost 3, with 13 bases in between. This CDR3 is 14 amino acids long. In DNA, the CDR3 is TGCGCCAGCAGCACTAGACAGAAGGACACTGAAGCTTTCTTT. This gives the protein CASSTRQKDTEAFF.

There are a few counts of this clonotype. The CDR3 coding sequence is TGTGCCAGCAGTTTATTAAAGGGGGGCCGGATTACTGAAGCTTTCTTT. Amino acid sequence: CASSLLKGGRITEAFF. The chain uses TRBV28 and TRBJ1-1; D possibly corresponds to TRBD1 (6 bases). V lost 1 base, J lost 5 bases, and 17 bases lay in between. CDR1 and CDR2 from the germline V gene are MDHEN and SYDVKM. This CDR3 has 16 residues.

There are many counts of this clonotype. The gene calls are TRBV7-3 and TRBJ2-3, with D possibly being TRBD1 (5 bases). Between the trimmed V and J ends, which lost 5 bases and 0 bases, there was a span of 6 bases. The CDR3 length is 13 residues. Germline CDR1 and CDR2: SGHTA and FQGTGA. CDR3 sequence (DNA): TGTGCCAGCAGCACAGGTAGCACAGATACGCAGTATTTT. Residues: CASSTGSTDTQYF.

In its sample, this clonotype was seen a few times. The chain recombines TRBV5-6 with TRBJ1-5; the D is unclear. Germline lookup yields CDR1 SGHDT and CDR2 YYEEEE. The CDR3 extends over 15 amino acids. V was shortened by 2 bases and J by 0 bases, with 9 bases between the two germline ends. The CDR3 DNA follows: TGTGCCAGCAGCTTTTCAGTATATAGCAATCAGCCCCAGCATTTT. Translating gives CASSFSVYSNQPQHF. The full variable domain, its missing parts supplied by reference TRBV5-6 and TRBJ1-5, is DAGVTQSPTHLIKTRGQQVTLRCSPKSGHDTVSWYQQALGQGPQFIFQYYEEEERQRGNFPDRFSGHQFPNYSSELNVNALLLGDSALYLCASSFSVYSNQPQHFGDGTRLSIL.

The V gene is TRBV24-1, the J gene TRBJ2-5, with no clear D. Trimming stripped 2 bases from V and 5 bases from J, with 8 bases between. The V gene's germline CDR1 is KGHDR and CDR2 SFDVKD. The CDR3 covers 13 residues. The CDR3 loop reads CATSDYLGETQYF. In nucleotides, the CDR3 is TGTGCCACCAGTGATTACCTAGGGGAGACCCAGTACTTC.

Ten or more counts support this clonotype. J is TRBJ2-1 and V is TRBV4-3; tentatively, D is TRBD2 (5 bases). The CDR3 extends over 19 amino acids. Germline lookup yields CDR1 LGHNA and CDR2 YSLEER. V dropped 0 bases and J dropped 5 bases, with 23 bases sitting between them. The CDR3 DNA reads TGCGCCAGCAGCCAAGATCTGGGTGTTGCAGGACGAGGGAACAATGAGCAGTTCTTC. Protein sequence: CASSQDLGVAGRGNNEQFF.

At least ten counts were recorded for this clonotype. The rearrangement uses TRBV28 and TRBJ2-7; D unclear. Germline-derived CDR1 and CDR2 are MDHEN and SYDVKM. The CDR3 is 14 amino acids. V was clipped by 1 base and J by 6 bases, with 13 bases between them. The CDR3 here is CASSLYVHSREQYV. The CDR3 DNA reads as TGTGCCAGCAGTTTATATGTACACTCGCGCGAGCAGTACGTC.

This clonotype was seen more than once but under ten times. The V and J genes are TRBV4-3 and TRBJ2-3; D gene unclear. Germline CDR1 LGHNA, CDR2 YSLEER. Trimming cost V 0 bases and J 2 bases, with 9 bases left between them. The CDR3 is made up of 15 amino acids. CDR3 DNA sequence: TGCGCCAGCAGCCAAGAAGCCAGGTACACAGATACGCAGTATTTT. Its protein product is CASSQEARYTDTQYF.

The chain links TRBV4-3 to TRBJ2-2, with 10 bases aligning to TRBD1. The germline CDR1 and CDR2 sequences are LGHNA and YSLEER. The ends lost 3 bases at V and 4 bases at J; junction bases unmatched: 8. The CDR3 length is 17 residues. The CDR3 DNA sequence: TGCGCCAGCAGCCATAAGCCGGGACAGGGGCCCACCGGGGAGCTGTTTTTT. This encodes CASSHKPGQGPTGELFF.

The chain combines TRBV7-9 with TRBJ2-5, with D tentatively TRBD2 (5 bases). The CDR3 consists of 11 residues. V was clipped by 8 bases and J by 5 bases, with 9 bases between them. Germline V CDR1 and CDR2: SEHNR, FQNEAQ (reference sequence). The CDR3 DNA reads as TGTGCCAGCGAGGGTTTGGAGACCCAGTACTTC. It specifies CASEGLETQYF.

This clonotype was counted a few times. The chain joins TRBV9 to TRBJ1-4; D not certain. The CDR3 is 19 amino acids. Per the germline V gene, CDR1 is SGDLS and CDR2 is YYNGEE. V was cut by 2 bases and J by 3 bases, with 23 bases left in between. The CDR3 protein is CASSVGPGPHGSANEKLFF. As DNA, the CDR3 is TGTGCCAGCAGCGTCGGACCGGGCCCCCATGGGTCGGCTAATGAAAAACTGTTTTTT.

This clonotype was picked up a small number of times. The chain joins TRBV12-3 or TRBV12-4 to TRBJ2-4, with unresolved D. This CDR3 has 14 amino acids. V gave up 6 bases and J gave up 4 bases, with 13 bases separating them. CDR3 coding DNA: TGTGCCAGCAGCCTTTATGAACAGAAAAACATTCAGTACTTC. It codes for CASSLYEQKNIQYF.

In its sample, this clonotype was seen a few times. DNA for the CDR3: TGTGCCAGCAGCTTAGACGGCCCATCGGGCACTGAAGCTTTCTTT. This sequence encodes CASSLDGPSGTEAFF. V is TRBV7-2 and J is TRBJ1-1, with D uncertain. Germline V gene data show CDR1 as SGHTA and CDR2 as FQGNSA. V dropped 1 base and J dropped 4 bases, with 13 bases sitting between them. This CDR3 comprises 15 residues.

There are a few counts of this clonotype. The conserved phenylalanine or tryptophan normally closing the CDR3 is absent here, so this likely arose from a read error. No DNA is shown, since the ends of the CDR3 on it are uncertain; the CDR3 is the one TCRdb lists. The V and J genes are TRBV15 and TRBJ2-1; the tabulated D call, TRBD1, remains unverified against the DNA. CDR1 and CDR2 (germline): LNHNV, YYDKDF (reference sequence). The CDR3 region is 12 residues in length, termini included. The CDR3 loop reads CATSREGTPWGV.

Ten or more counts support this clonotype. This chain's CDR3 is CSAKVGRNRNTIYF. CDR3 nucleotides: TGCAGCGCCAAGGTTGGGAGAAATAGAAACACCATATATTTT. The V and J genes are TRBV29-1 and TRBJ1-3; no clear D. The CDR3 covers 14 residues. V was clipped by 7 bases and J by 5 bases, with 18 bases between them. Germline assignment: CDR1 SQVTM and CDR2 ANQGSEA.

This rearrangement joins TRBV2 to TRBJ1-5, with D perhaps TRBD1 (5 bases). The CDR3 is 13 amino acids. Trimming left V 3 bases short and J 7 bases short, with 10 bases between. CDR1 is SNHLY and CDR2 is FYNNEI in the germline V gene. The CDR3 reads CASSDGGGQPQHF. For the CDR3, the DNA is TGTGCCAGCAGTGATGGGGGAGGACAGCCCCAGCATTTT.

This clonotype came up a few times. V is TRBV25-1 and J is TRBJ2-5; D is perhaps TRBD2 (6 bases). The CDR3 sequence is 13 residues long. The ends were cut back, 8 bases at V and 5 bases at J, with 15 bases in the middle. The germline V gene encodes CDR1 MGHDK and CDR2 SYGVNS. As DNA, the CDR3 is TGTGCCAGCGGTCGGAGCGGGCGTGAGACCCAGTACTTC. Translation gives CASGRSGRETQYF.

Only a few counts were recorded for this clonotype. The chain carries TRBV5-5 and TRBJ2-3; possibly TRBD2 for D (6 bases). V was cut by 0 bases and J by 4 bases, with 15 bases left in between. CDR1 and CDR2 (germline): SGHKS, YYEKEE (reference sequence). The CDR3 runs 16 residues. The CDR3 DNA reads TGTGCCAGCAGCTTGGCCTTCTCTGGGGGGTCAGATACGCAGTATTTT. It is translated as CASSLAFSGGSDTQYF.

CDR3 bases: TGTGCCAGCAGCTTAGGGTCAAGCGGCGTCACTCAAGAGACCCAGTACTTC. This gives the protein CASSLGSSGVTQETQYF. This chain uses TRBV7-2 with TRBJ2-5; D is possibly TRBD2 (5 bases). Germline V gene data show CDR1 as SGHTA and CDR2 as FQGNSA. The CDR3 is made up of 17 amino acids. V was pared by 1 base and J by 2 bases, with 17 bases between.

This clonotype was counted a few times. The rearrangement joins TRBV20-1 to TRBJ2-3; 12 nucleotides agree with TRBD2. There are 15 residues in the CDR3. Germline CDR1 is DFQATT and CDR2 is SNEGSKA (reference sequence). V gave up 4 bases and J gave up 3 bases; unmatched junction bases: 5. The CDR3 region has the DNA TGCAGTGCTATACTAGCGGGGGGAAGAACAGATACGCAGTATTTT. Translated, it gives CSAILAGGRTDTQYF.

The genes are TRBV20-1 and TRBJ2-1, with D possibly TRBD2 on 6 matching bases. The V gene lost 3 bases and the J gene lost 3 bases, with 24 bases spanning the gap. The CDR3 is 18 residues long. The V gene's germline CDR1 is DFQATT and CDR2 SNEGSKA (reference sequence). The CDR3 here is CSASPFLLWGVIYNEQFF. The CDR3 DNA follows: TGCAGTGCTAGTCCCTTTCTACTGTGGGGGGTTATCTACAATGAGCAGTTCTTC.

The chain carries TRBV29-1 and TRBJ1-1; no clear D. CDR1 and CDR2 from the germline V gene are SQVTM and ANQGSEA. The germline V and J ends were trimmed by 7 bases and 6 bases, with 9 bases remaining between them. The CDR3 extends over 10 amino acids. In DNA form, the CDR3 reads TGCAGCGCGGCGTCGGCTGAAGCTTTCTTT. Encoded protein: CSAASAEAFF. Full variable domain (outside the CDR3, taken from reference TRBV29-1 and TRBJ1-1): SAVISQKPSRDICQRGTSLTIQCQVDSQVTMMFWYRQQPGQSLTLIATANQGSEATYESGFVIDKFPISRPNLTFSTLTVSNMSPEDSSIYLCSAASAEAFFGQGTRLTVV.

The chain employs TRBV4-3 and TRBJ1-5, with D tentatively TRBD1 (6 bases). The germline V and J ends were trimmed by 0 bases and 5 bases, with 23 bases remaining between them. The CDR3 consists of 19 residues. Per germline, CDR1 LGHNA and CDR2 YSLEER. The CDR3 DNA sequence: TGCGCCAGCAGCCAAGAAGTGGGTCTTGGAGGGGGAACCGATCAGCCCCAGCATTTT. Translated, it gives CASSQEVGLGGGTDQPQHF.

This rearrangement joins TRBV9 to TRBJ2-7; 7 bases match TRBD1. The trim removed 0 bases at V and 2 bases at J, leaving 2 bases unmatched. Germline CDR1 reads SGDLS; CDR2 reads YYNGEE. There are 14 residues in the CDR3. CDR3 sequence reads: CASSVEGTAYEQYF. CDR3 bases: TGTGCCAGCAGCGTAGAGGGGACAGCCTACGAGCAGTACTTC.

This clonotype was seen only a few times. The chain combines TRBV7-2 with TRBJ2-3, with unresolved D. The CDR3 sequence is 14 residues long. The V and J ends lost 5 bases and 1 base respectively, with 10 bases between them. Germline V gene data show CDR1 as SGHTA and CDR2 as FQGNSA. The CDR3 protein is CASSRKVGTDTQYF. CDR3 coding DNA: TGTGCCAGCAGCAGGAAAGTTGGCACAGATACGCAGTATTTT.

This clonotype has at least ten counts. The V gene is TRBV6-5, the J gene TRBJ2-3, with a tentative D call TRBD1 (6 bases). Trimming took 6 bases from V and 9 from J, leaving 13 bases between them. CDR1 MNHEY and CDR2 SVGAGI come from the germline V gene. The CDR3 extends over 12 amino acids. CDR3 DNA: TGTGCCAGCAGAACTACAGGGCACACGCAGTATTTT. Translation gives CASRTTGHTQYF.

This clonotype showed up just a few times. The rearrangement joins TRBV4-1 to TRBJ1-2; D uncertain. Germline V CDR1 and CDR2: MGHRA, YSYEKL. Trimming left V 1 base short and J 3 bases short, with 15 bases between. This CDR3 comprises 16 residues. CDR3 nucleotide sequence: TGCGCCAGCAGCCAAGTGGTAGCACGGGCGGACTATGGCTACACCTTC. Protein product: CASSQVVARADYGYTF.

This clonotype has only a few counts. The rearrangement uses TRBV7-2 and TRBJ1-6; D ambiguous. The CDR3 runs 15 residues. V was clipped by 1 base and J by 4 bases, with 8 bases between them. Germline V gives CDR1 SGHTA, CDR2 FQGNSA. The CDR3 region is CASSLVLGYNSPLHF. The CDR3 nucleotides are TGTGCCAGCAGCTTAGTATTGGGGTATAATTCACCCCTCCACTTT.

CDR3 in amino acids: CASSTIGAGAEQPQHF. CDR3 nucleotides: TGTGCCAGCAGCACAATCGGGGCGGGGGCTGAACAGCCCCAGCATTTT. The chain links TRBV12-3 or TRBV12-4 to TRBJ1-5; perhaps TRBD1 as D (6 bases). The CDR3 extends over 16 amino acids. V was trimmed by 6 bases and J by 7 bases, leaving 22 bases between them.

The rearrangement joins TRBV20-1 to TRBJ2-5, with 11 bases fitting TRBD2. CDR1 and CDR2 from the germline V gene are DFQATT and SNEGSKA (reference sequence). This CDR3 is 16 amino acids long. With 2 bases clipped from V and 5 bases from J, the junction kept 10 bases outside the gene matches. The CDR3 is CSARSRLLAGAETQYF. CDR3 DNA: TGCAGTGCTAGATCCCGCCTACTAGCGGGGGCTGAGACCCAGTACTTC.